This entry features one T cell receptor (beta chain) sequence. Its antigen is not identified. This specimen comes from a study of cytomegalovirus exposure and HLA in healthy donors. Overall study: The same platform was used for the 130 or so validation repertoires as for the 666 first-cohort repertoires, as reported in a later analysis.

The study's findings and limits: Reportedly, cytomegalovirus status was diagnosed with high sensitivity and specificity. The study labeled approximately 150 TCR beta chains cytomegalovirus-associated.

Only in-frame clones appear in the TCRdb table, and some are missing; sequencing was by immunoSEQ multiplex PCR. Of 75,000 to 85,000 clones listed, roughly 93% are singletons. The sequence derives from a man aged 25 to 40 in good health and CMV-seronegative. The sequenced sample consisted of PBMCs.

CDR3 DNA: TGTGCCAGCAGCCAAGGTTCGGCAGGGGTCTCCTACGAGCAGTACTTC. It translates to CASSQGSAGVSYEQYF. V is TRBV14 and J is TRBJ2-7; tentatively, D is TRBD1 (6 bases). V lost 1 base to trimming and J lost 0 bases, with 13 bases between them. The CDR3 is 16 amino acids. CDR1 and CDR2 (germline): SGHDN, FVKESK.